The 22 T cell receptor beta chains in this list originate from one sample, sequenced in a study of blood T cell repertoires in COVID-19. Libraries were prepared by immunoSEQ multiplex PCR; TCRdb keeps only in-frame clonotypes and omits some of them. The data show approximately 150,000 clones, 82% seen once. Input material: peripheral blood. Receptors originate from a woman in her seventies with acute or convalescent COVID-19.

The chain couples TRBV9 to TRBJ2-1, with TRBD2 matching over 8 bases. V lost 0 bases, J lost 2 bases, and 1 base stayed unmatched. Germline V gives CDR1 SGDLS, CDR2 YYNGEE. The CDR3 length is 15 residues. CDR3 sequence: CASSVDGRAYNEQFF. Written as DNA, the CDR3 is TGTGCCAGCAGCGTAGACGGGAGGGCCTACAATGAGCAGTTCTTC.

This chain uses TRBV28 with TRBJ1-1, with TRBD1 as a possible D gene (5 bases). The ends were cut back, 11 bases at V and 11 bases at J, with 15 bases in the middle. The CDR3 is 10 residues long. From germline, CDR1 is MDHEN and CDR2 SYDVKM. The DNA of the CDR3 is TGTGCCCTCCGGGGGGGTACCGCTTTCTTT. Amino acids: CALRGGTAFF.

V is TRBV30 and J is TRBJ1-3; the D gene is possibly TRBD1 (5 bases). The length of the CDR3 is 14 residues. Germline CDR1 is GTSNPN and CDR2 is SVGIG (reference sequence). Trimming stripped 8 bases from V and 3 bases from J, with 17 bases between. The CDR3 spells CAASDSLLGNTIYF. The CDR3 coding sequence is TGTGCCGCCTCCGACAGTCTTCTTGGAAACACCATATATTTT.

The CDR3 loop is CASSKDPRIIGEKLFF. The CDR3, as DNA: TGTGCCAGCAGCAAAGACCCACGCATTATCGGGGAAAAACTGTTTTTT. V is TRBV21-1 and J is TRBJ1-4. TRBV21-1 is recorded as a pseudogene. This CDR3 region has 16 residues.

The CDR3 DNA is TGTGCCAGCAGTTTAACAGGGAATCAGCCCCAGCATTTT. It specifies CASSLTGNQPQHF. This chain uses TRBV27 with TRBJ1-5; tentatively, D is TRBD1 (6 bases). Trimming took off 2 bases at V and 4 bases at J, with 6 bases between the two ends. Germline CDR1 reads MNHEY; CDR2 reads SMNVEV (reference sequence). CDR3 length: 13 amino acids.

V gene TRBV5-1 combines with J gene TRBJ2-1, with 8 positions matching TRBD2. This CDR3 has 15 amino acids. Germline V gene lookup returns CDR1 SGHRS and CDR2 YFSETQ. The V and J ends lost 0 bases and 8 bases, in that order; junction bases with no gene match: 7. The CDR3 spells CASSLVQREIDEQFF. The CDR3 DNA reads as TGCGCCAGCAGCTTGGTTCAGCGGGAGATCGATGAGCAGTTCTTC.

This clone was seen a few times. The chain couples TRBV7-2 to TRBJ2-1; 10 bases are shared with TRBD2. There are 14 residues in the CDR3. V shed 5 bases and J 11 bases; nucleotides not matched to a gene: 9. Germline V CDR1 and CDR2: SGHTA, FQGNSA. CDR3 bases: TGTGCCAGCAGCCCACCGGGTAGCGGGGGGAAGCAGTTCTTC. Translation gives CASSPPGSGGKQFF.

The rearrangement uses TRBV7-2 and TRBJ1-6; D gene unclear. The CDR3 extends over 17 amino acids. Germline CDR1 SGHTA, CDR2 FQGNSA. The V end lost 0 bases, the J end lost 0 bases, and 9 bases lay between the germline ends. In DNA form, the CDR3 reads TGTGCCAGCAGCTTAGCCCGTCCGAGCTCCTATAATTCACCCCTCCACTTT. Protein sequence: CASSLARPSSYNSPLHF. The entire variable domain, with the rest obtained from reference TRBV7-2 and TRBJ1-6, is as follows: GAGVSQSPSNKVTEKGKDVELRCDPISGHTALYWYRQSLGQGLEFLIYFQGNSAPDKSGLPSDRFSAERTGGSVSTLTIQRTQQEDSAVYLCASSLARPSSYNSPLHFGNGTRLTVT.

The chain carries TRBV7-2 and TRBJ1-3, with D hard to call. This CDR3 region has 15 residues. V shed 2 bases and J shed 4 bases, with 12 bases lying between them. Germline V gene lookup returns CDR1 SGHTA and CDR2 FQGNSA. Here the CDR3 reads CASSLILATGNTIYF. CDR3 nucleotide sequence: TGTGCCAGCAGCTTAATACTCGCGACAGGAAACACCATATATTTT.

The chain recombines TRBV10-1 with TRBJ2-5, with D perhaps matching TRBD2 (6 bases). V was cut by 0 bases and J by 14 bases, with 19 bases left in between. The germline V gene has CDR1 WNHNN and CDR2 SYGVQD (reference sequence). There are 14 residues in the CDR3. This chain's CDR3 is CASSESSGTGPCYF. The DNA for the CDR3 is TGCGCCAGCAGTGAGTCTTCGGGGACTGGCCCCTGTTACTTC.

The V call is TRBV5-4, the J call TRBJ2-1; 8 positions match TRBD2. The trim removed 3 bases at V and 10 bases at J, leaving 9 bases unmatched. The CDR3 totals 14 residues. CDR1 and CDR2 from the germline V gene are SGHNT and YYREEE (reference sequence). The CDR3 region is CASSSGGQDREQFF. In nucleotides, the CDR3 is TGTGCCAGCAGCTCGGGGGGGCAAGACAGGGAGCAGTTCTTC. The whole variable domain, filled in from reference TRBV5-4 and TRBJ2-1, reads ETGVTQSPTHLIKTRGQQVTLRCSSQSGHNTVSWYQQALGQGPQFIFQYYREEENGRGNFPPRFSGLQFPNYSSELNVNALELDDSALYLCASSSGGQDREQFFGPGTRLTVL.

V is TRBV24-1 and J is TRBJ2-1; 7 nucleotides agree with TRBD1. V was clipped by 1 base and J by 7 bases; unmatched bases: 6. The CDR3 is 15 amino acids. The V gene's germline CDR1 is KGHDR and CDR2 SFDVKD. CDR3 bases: TGTGCCACCAGTGATTTCCGGGACAGCGGAAATGAGCAGTTCTTC. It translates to CATSDFRDSGNEQFF.

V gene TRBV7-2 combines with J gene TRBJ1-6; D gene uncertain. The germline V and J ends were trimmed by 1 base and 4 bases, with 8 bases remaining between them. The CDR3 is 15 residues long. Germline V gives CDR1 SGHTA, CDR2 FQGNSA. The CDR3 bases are TGTGCCAGCAGCTTAGAAGGGAGGTATAATTCACCCCTCCACTTT. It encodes CASSLEGRYNSPLHF.

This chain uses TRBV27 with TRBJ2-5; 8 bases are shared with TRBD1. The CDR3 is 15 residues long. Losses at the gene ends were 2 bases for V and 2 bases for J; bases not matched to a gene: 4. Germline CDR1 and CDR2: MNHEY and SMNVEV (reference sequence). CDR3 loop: CASSLGTGGQETQYF. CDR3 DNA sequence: TGTGCCAGCAGTTTAGGGACAGGAGGACAAGAGACCCAGTACTTC.

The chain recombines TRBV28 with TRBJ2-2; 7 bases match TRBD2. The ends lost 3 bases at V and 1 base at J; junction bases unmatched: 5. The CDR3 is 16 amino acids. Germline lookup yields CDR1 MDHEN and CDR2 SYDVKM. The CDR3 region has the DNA TGTGCCAGCAGTTTTGGCGGGAGAGGGAACACCGGGGAGCTGTTTTTT. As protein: CASSFGGRGNTGELFF.

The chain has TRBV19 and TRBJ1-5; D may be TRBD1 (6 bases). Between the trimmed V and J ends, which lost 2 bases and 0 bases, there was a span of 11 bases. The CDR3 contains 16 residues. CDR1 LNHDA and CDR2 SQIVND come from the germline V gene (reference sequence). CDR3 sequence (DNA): TGTGCCAGTAGTATAACTAGAGGGGGTAGCAATCAGCCCCAGCATTTT. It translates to CASSITRGGSNQPQHF.

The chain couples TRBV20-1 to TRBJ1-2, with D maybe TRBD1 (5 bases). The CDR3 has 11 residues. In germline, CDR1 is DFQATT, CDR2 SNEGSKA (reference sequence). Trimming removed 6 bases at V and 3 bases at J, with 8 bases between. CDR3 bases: TGCAGTGCCAGGGAGGACTATGGCTACACCTTC. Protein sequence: CSAREDYGYTF.

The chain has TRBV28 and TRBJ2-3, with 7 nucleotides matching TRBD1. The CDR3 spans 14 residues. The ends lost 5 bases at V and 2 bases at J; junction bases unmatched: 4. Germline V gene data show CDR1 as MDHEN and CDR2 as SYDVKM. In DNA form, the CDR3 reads TGTGCCAGCAGTGCCGGACAGGTCACAGATACGCAGTATTTT. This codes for CASSAGQVTDTQYF.

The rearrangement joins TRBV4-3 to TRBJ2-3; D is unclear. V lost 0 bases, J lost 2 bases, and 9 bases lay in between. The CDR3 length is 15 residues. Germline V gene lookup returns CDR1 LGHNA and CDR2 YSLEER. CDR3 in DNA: TGCGCCAGCAGCCAAGAGGGCAGGCCCACAGATACGCAGTATTTT. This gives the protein CASSQEGRPTDTQYF.

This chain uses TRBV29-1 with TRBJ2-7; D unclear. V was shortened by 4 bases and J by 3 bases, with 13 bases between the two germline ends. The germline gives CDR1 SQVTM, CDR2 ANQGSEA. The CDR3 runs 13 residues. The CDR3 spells CSVAPSGSYEQYF. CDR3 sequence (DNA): TGCAGCGTTGCCCCCTCGGGTAGCTACGAGCAGTACTTC.

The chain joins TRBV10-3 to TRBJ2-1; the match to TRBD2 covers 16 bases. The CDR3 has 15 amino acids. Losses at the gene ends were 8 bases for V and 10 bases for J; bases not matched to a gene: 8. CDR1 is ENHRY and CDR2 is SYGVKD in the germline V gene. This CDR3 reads CAIAGLAGGLWEQFF. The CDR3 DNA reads TGTGCCATCGCGGGACTAGCGGGGGGGCTATGGGAGCAGTTCTTC.

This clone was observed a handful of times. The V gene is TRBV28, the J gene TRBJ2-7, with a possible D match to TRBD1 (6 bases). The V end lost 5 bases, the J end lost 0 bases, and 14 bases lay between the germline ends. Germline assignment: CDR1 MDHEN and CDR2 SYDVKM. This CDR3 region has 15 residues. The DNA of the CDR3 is TGTGCCAGCAGTCGGCAGGGGATCAGCTCCTACGAGCAGTACTTC. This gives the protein CASSRQGISSYEQYF. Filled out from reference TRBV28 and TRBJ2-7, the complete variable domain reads DVKVTQSSRYLVKRTGEKVFLECVQDMDHENMFWYRQDPGLGLRLIYFSYDVKMKEKGDIPEGYSVSREKKERFSLILESASTNQTSMYLCASSRQGISSYEQYFGPGTRLTVT.